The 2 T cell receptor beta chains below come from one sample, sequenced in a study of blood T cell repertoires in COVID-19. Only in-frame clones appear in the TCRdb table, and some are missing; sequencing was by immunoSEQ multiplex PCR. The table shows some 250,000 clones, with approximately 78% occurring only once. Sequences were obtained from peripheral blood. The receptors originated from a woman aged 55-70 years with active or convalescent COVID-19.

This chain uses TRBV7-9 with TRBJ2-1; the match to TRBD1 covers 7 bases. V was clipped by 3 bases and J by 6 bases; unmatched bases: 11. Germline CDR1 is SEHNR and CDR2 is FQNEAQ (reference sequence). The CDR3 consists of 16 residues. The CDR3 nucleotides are TGTGCCAGCAGCTTTCTTCAGACAGGGTCACTCAATGAGCAGTTCTTC. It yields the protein CASSFLQTGSLNEQFF.

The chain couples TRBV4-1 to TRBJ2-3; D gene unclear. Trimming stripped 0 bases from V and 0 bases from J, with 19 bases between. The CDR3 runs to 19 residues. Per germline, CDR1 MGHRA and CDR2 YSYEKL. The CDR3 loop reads CASSQDLKTIRISTDTQYF. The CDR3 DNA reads TGCGCCAGCAGCCAAGATCTTAAGACAATACGGATTAGCACAGATACGCAGTATTTT.